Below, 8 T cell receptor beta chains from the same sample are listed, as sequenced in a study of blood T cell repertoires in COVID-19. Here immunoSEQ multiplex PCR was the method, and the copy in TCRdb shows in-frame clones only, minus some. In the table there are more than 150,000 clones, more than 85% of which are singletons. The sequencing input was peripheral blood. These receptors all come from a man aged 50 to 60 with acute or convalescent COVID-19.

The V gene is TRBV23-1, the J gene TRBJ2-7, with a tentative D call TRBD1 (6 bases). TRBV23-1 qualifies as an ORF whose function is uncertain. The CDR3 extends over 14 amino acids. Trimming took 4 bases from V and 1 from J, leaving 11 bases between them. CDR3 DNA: TGCGCCAGCAGTCGCTCAGGGGAGTCCTACGAGCAGTACTTC. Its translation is CASSRSGESYEQYF.

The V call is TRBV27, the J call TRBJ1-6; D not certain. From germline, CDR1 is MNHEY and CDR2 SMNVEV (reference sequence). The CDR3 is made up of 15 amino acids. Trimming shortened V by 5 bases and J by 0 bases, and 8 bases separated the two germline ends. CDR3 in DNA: TGTGCCAGCAGTGTACAGAGCTCCTATAATTCACCCCTCCACTTT. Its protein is CASSVQSSYNSPLHF.

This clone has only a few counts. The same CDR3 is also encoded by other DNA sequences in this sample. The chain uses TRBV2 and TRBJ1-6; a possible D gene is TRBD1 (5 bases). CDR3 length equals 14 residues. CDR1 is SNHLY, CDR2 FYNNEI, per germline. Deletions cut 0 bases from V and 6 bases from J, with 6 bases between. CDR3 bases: TGTGCCAGCAGTGAAGCCAGGGTTAATTCACCCCTCCACTTT. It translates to CASSEARVNSPLHF.

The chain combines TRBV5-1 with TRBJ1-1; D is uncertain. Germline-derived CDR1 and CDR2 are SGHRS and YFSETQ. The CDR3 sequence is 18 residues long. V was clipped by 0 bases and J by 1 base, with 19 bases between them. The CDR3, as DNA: TGCGCCAGCAGCTTGGGAAACTCCCGAGGTGCTTCGAACACTGAAGCTTTCTTT. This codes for CASSLGNSRGASNTEAFF. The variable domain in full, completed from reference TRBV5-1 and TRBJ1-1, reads KAGVTQTPRYLIKTRGQQVTLSCSPISGHRSVSWYQQTPGQGLQFLFEYFSETQRNKGNFPGRFSGRQFSNSRSEMNVSTLELGDSALYLCASSLGNSRGASNTEAFFGQGTRLTVV.

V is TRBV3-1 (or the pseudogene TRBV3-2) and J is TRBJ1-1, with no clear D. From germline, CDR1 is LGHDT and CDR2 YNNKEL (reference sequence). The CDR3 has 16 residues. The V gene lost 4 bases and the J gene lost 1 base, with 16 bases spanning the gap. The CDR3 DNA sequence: TGTGCCAGCAGCCCACCCCGTCCCACAGCGAACACTGAAGCTTTCTTT. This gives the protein CASSPPRPTANTEAFF.

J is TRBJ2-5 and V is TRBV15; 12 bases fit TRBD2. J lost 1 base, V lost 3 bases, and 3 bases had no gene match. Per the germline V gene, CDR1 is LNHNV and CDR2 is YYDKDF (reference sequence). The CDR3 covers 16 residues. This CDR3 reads CATSSGLAGPQETQYF. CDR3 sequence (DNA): TGTGCCACCAGCAGTGGACTAGCGGGGCCCCAAGAGACCCAGTACTTC.

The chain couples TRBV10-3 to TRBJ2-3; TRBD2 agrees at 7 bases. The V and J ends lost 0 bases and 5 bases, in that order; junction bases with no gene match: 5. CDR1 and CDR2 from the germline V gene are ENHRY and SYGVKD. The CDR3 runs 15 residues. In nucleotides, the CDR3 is TGTGCCATCAGTGAGTCGGGGCGCGGGGGAGATACGCAGTATTTT. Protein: CAISESGRGGDTQYF.

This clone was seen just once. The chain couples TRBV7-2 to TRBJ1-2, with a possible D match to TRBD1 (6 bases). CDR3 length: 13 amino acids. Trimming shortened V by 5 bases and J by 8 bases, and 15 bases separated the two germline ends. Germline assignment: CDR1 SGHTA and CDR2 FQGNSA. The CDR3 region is CASSLQGNSGYTF. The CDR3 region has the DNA TGTGCCAGCAGCCTACAGGGTAATAGCGGCTACACCTTC.